A single sample is the source of the 4 T cell receptor beta chains below, sequenced in a study of cytomegalovirus exposure and HLA in healthy donors. The primer mix had 60 Vbeta and 13 Jbeta primers. TCRdb's table, derived via immunoSEQ multiplex PCR, lists solely in-frame clones and lacks some. Of about 96,000 clones detected, under 85% appear once; the ten largest clones hold roughly 3%. Sequencing was carried out using PBMCs. These receptor sequences come from a female donor in good health and CMV-seropositive.

The rearrangement links TRBV30 to TRBJ2-3; TRBD2 matches 8 bases. This CDR3 has 17 residues. Germline values: CDR1 GTSNPN, CDR2 SVGIG (reference sequence). J was trimmed by 2 bases and V by 0 bases; bases with no gene match: 10. This CDR3 reads CAWSVQITSGYTDTQYF. CDR3 sequence (DNA): TGTGCCTGGAGTGTACAGATAACTAGCGGATACACAGATACGCAGTATTTT. Full variable domain (remainder filled in from reference TRBV30 and TRBJ2-3): SQTIHQWPATLVQPVGSPLSLECTVEGTSNPNLYWYRQAAGRGLQLLFYSVGIGQISSEVPQNLSASRPQDRQFILSSKKLLLSDSGFYLCAWSVQITSGYTDTQYFGPGTRLTVL.

The chain couples TRBV4-1 to TRBJ2-5; D is ambiguous. V was clipped by 1 base and J by 2 bases, with 5 bases between them. The germline CDR1 and CDR2 sequences are MGHRA and YSYEKL. This CDR3 contains 13 residues. CDR3 nucleotide sequence: TGCGCCAGCAGCCAAGGGGCACAAGAGACCCAGTACTTC. It specifies CASSQGAQETQYF.

This rearrangement joins TRBV2 to TRBJ2-1; 11 bases agree with TRBD2. The CDR3 is made up of 15 amino acids. J gave up 4 bases and V 7 bases, and 6 bases lay outside the gene matches. From germline, CDR1 is SNHLY and CDR2 FYNNEI. DNA of the CDR3: TGTGCCAGCAAACTAGCGGGAGAAGGTTACAATGAGCAGTTCTTC. Protein: CASKLAGEGYNEQFF.

The rearrangement joins TRBV7-9 to TRBJ2-6, with unresolved D. Trimming shortened V by 1 base and J by 0 bases, and 10 bases separated the two germline ends. Germline V gene lookup returns CDR1 SEHNR and CDR2 FQNEAQ (reference sequence). The CDR3 has 17 residues. The CDR3 nucleotides are TGTGCCAGCAGCTTAGAAAGTTCGAGCTCTGGGGCCAACGTCCTGACTTTC. This translates into CASSLESSSSGANVLTF.